This T cell receptor beta chain comes out of a study of cytomegalovirus exposure and HLA in healthy donors. Study context: Falling in the Caucasian-associated ancestry cluster were about 80% of 398 genotyped donors.

With 60 Vbeta and 13 Jbeta primers, the PCR was carried out. TCRdb's copy holds only in-frame clones and misses some; the assay was immunoSEQ multiplex PCR. The table shows 150,000 to 200,000 clones, with about 80% occurring only once. CDR1 and CDR2 (germline): SNHLY, FYNNEI. V gave up 4 bases and J gave up 6 bases; unmatched junction bases: 6. The CDR3 has 15 residues. The clonotype originates from a man aged 18 to 29 in good health and CMV-seropositive. The sequenced sample consisted of PBMCs. The rearrangement links TRBV2 to TRBJ1-5; TRBD1 agrees at 10 bases. The CDR3 bases are TGTGCCAGCAGTGCGACAGGGGGCGAGGGTCAGCCCCAGCATTTT. Residues: CASSATGGEGQPQHF.